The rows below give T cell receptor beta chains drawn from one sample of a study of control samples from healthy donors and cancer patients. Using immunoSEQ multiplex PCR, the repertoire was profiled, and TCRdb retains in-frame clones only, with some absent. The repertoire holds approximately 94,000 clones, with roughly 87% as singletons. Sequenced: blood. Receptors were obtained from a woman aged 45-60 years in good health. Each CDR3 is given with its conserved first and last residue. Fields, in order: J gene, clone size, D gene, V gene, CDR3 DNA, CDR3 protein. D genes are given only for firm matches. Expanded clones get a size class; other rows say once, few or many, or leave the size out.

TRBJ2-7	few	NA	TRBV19	TGTGCCAGTAGATCCGATCGGACCTACGAGCAGTACTTC	CASRSDRTYEQYF
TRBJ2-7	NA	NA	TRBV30	TGTGCCTGGAACACCGGGCCCCGGATTGGGTACGAGCAGTACTTC	CAWNTGPRIGYEQYF
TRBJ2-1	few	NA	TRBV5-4	TGTGCCAGCAGCTTGGACAGTTACAATGAGCAGTTCTTC	CASSLDSYNEQFF
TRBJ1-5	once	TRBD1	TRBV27	TGTGCCAGCAGTCCAAGCGGGACAGGAAATCAGCCCCAGCATTTT	CASSPSGTGNQPQHF
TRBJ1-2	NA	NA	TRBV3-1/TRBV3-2	TGTGCCAGCAGCCAACGAGGCCCCAGGGTGGACTATGGCTACACCTTC	CASSQRGPRVDYGYTF
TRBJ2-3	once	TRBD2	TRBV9	TGTGCCAGCAGCCGGACTAGCGGGGGAACAGATACGCAGTATTTT	CASSRTSGGTDTQYF
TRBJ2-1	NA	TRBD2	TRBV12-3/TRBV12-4	TGTGCCAGCAGTTTCATGCTAGCGGGACCTATCTTC	CASSFMLAGPIF
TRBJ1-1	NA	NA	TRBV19	TGTGCCAGTGGAAGGGTGGGGAACACTGAAGCTTTCTTT	CASGRVGNTEAFF
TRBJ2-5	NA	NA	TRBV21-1	TGTGCCAGCAGCAAACCATGCCGGGAGCCTGGGGAGACCCAGTACTTC	CASSKPCREPGETQYF
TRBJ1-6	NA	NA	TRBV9	TGTGCCAGCAGCCTGAGAGATTCACCCCTCCACTTT	CASSLRDSPLHF
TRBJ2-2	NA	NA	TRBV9	TGTGCCAGCAGCCCTACGGCCCTGAGAACCGGGGAGCTGTTTTTT	CASSPTALRTGELFF
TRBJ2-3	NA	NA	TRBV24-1	TGTGCCACCAGTGATTTAGGTGGCGATCCTAGCACAGATACGCAGTATTTT	CATSDLGGDPSTDTQYF
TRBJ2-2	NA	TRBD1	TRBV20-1	TGCAGTGCTAGTCGGACAGGGGGCCCTACCGGGGAGCTGTTTTTT	CSASRTGGPTGELFF
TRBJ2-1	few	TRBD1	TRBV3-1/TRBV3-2	TGTGCCAGCAGCTGGGACAGGGAGAAGACGTTCTTC	CASSWDREKTFF
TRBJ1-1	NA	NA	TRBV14	TGTGCCAGCAGCCTCCTCGGAACTGAAGCTTTCTTT	CASSLLGTEAFF
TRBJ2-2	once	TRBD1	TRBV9	TGTGCCAGCAGCGGACAGGGGGCGGGCACCGGGGAGCTGTTTTTT	CASSGQGAGTGELFF
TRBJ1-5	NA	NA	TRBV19	TGTGCCAGTACCGGACAGTCGTATAGCAATCAGCCCCAGCATTTT	CASTGQSYSNQPQHF
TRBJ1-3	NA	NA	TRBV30	TGTGCCTGGATAACAAGGGGTGGAAACACCATATATTTT	CAWITRGGNTIYF
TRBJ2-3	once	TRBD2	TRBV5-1	TGCGCCAGCAGCTTCTCGGGACTAGCGGGAGTGGCAGATACGCAGTATTTT	CASSFSGLAGVADTQYF
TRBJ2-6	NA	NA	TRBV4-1	TGCGCCAGCAGCCAAGGTACGGGAACTGGGGCCAACGTCCTGACTTTC	CASSQGTGTGANVLTF
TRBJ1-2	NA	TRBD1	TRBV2	TGTGCCAGCAGTGACGGATTGACAGGGGGTGGTGGCTACACCTTC	CASSDGLTGGGGYTF
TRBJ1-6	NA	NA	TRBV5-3	TGTGCCAGAAGCTTGACCAGGGGCAATTCACCCCTCCACTTT	CARSLTRGNSPLHF
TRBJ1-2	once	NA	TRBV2	TGTGCCAGGAGTGGGGGCTACACCTTC	CARSGGYTF
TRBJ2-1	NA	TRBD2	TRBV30	TGTGGCGGGGGACTGTACAAGAATGAGCAGTTCTTC	CGGGLYKNEQFF
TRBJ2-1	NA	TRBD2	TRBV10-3	TGTGCCATCAGTGAAGGCGGGAGGGCCGCAAATGAGCAGTTCTTC	CAISEGGRAANEQFF
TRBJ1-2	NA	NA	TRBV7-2	TGTGCCAGCAGCTTAGGGCAGGGCCCCCATGGCTACACCTTC	CASSLGQGPHGYTF
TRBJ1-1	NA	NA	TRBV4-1	TGCGCCAGCAGCCAAGATCTAGGCAGGGAGAACACTGAAGCTTTCTTT	CASSQDLGRENTEAFF
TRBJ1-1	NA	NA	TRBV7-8	TGTGCCAGCAGCTTAGGACAGACCTACATGAACACTGAAGCTTTCTTT	CASSLGQTYMNTEAFF
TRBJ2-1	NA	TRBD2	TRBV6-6	TGTGCCAGCAGTTACGGAGCTAGCGGGGGATATGAGCAGTTCTTC	CASSYGASGGYEQFF
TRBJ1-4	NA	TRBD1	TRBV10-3	TGTGCCATCAGGGGGACAGGGTTTAATGAAAAACTGTTTTTT	CAIRGTGFNEKLFF
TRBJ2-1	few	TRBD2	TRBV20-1	TGCAGTGCTAGTAGACTAGCGGGAATCGATGAGCAGTTCTTC	CSASRLAGIDEQFF